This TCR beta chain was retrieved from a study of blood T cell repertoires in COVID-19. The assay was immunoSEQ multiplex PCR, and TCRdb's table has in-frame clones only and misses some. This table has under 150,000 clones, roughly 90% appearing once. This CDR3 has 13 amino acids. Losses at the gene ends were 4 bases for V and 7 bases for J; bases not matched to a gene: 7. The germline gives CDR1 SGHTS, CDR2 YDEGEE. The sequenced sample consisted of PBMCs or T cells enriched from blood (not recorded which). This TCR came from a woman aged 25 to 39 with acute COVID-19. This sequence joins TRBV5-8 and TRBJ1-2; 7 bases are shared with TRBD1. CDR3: CASSLGTAGGYTF. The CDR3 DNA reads TGTGCCAGCAGCCTCGGGACAGCTGGTGGCTACACCTTC.